The 20 T cell receptor beta chains in this list originate from one sample, sequenced in a study of CD8 T cell repertoires and HIV-1 epitope variants. For these receptors, no antigen is known. Generated by immunoSEQ multiplex PCR, the TCRdb table keeps only in-frame clones and is missing some. The sample has about 4,800 clones; less than 75% are singletons. Sequencing was done on a sample of cultured CD8+ T cells derived from PBMCs. The receptors derive from a male donor with HIV.

This clone has only a few counts. The chain carries TRBV5-1 and TRBJ2-1; D remains unclear. Trimming shortened V by 1 base and J by 10 bases, and 12 bases separated the two germline ends. The CDR3 is 13 amino acids. Germline CDR1 and CDR2: SGHRS and YFSETQ. The CDR3 reads CASSLYPAREQFF. CDR3 sequence (DNA): TGCGCCAGCAGCTTGTATCCCGCCAGAGAGCAGTTCTTC.

The CDR3 sequence is CASSLWEVSTGELFF. CDR3 sequence (DNA): TGTGCCAGTAGTTTGTGGGAGGTTAGCACCGGGGAGCTGTTTTTT. V usage is TRBV19 and J usage is TRBJ2-2; D may be TRBD2 (6 bases). The CDR3 length is 15 residues. V lost 5 bases to trimming and J lost 4 bases, with 14 bases between them. Germline V gives CDR1 LNHDA, CDR2 SQIVND (reference sequence). Full variable domain (outside the CDR3, taken from reference TRBV19 and TRBJ2-2): DGGITQSPKYLFRKEGQNVTLSCEQNLNHDAMYWYRQDPGQGLRLIYYSQIVNDFQKGDIAEGYSVSREKKESFPLTVTSAQKNPTAFYLCASSLWEVSTGELFFGEGSRLTVL.

The chain has TRBV5-4 and TRBJ2-3; 12 bases align to TRBD2. Germline V gene data show CDR1 as SGHNT and CDR2 as YYREEE (reference sequence). The V and J ends lost 4 bases and 4 bases, in that order; junction bases with no gene match: 4. CDR3 size: 15 residues. The DNA of the CDR3 is TGTGCCAGCAGCCAGACTAGCGGGAGACCAGATACGCAGTATTTT. This codes for CASSQTSGRPDTQYF. Using reference TRBV5-4 and TRBJ2-3 for the parts outside the CDR3, the full variable domain is ETGVTQSPTHLIKTRGQQVTLRCSSQSGHNTVSWYQQALGQGPQFIFQYYREEENGRGNFPPRFSGLQFPNYSSELNVNALELDDSALYLCASSQTSGRPDTQYFGPGTRLTVL.

This clone was recorded a few times. The chain employs TRBV14 and TRBJ2-7, with D unclear. Between the trimmed V and J ends, which lost 1 base and 4 bases, there was a span of 5 bases. The CDR3 is made up of 12 amino acids. CDR1 is SGHDN and CDR2 is FVKESK in the germline V gene. The CDR3 loop is CASSQANYEQYF. The DNA for the CDR3 is TGTGCCAGCAGCCAAGCAAATTACGAGCAGTACTTC. The full variable domain, rest sourced from reference TRBV14 and TRBJ2-7, is EAGVTQFPSHSVIEKGQTVTLRCDPISGHDNLYWYRRVMGKEIKFLLHFVKESKQDESGMPNNRFLAERTGGTYSTLKVQPAELEDSGVYFCASSQANYEQYFGPGTRLTVT.

This rearrangement joins TRBV30 to TRBJ2-7; unclear D gene. The length of the CDR3 is 12 residues. Trimming took 2 bases from V and 3 from J, leaving 8 bases between them. CDR1 and CDR2 (germline): GTSNPN, SVGIG (reference sequence). CDR3 DNA sequence: TGTGCCTGGAGTTCAGAACTCTACGAGCAGTACTTC. The encoded protein is CAWSSELYEQYF.

The gene calls are TRBV27 and TRBJ1-5; 10 bases are shared with TRBD1. The ends lost 2 bases at V and 2 bases at J; junction bases unmatched: 0. The CDR3 has 15 amino acids. CDR1 MNHEY and CDR2 SMNVEV come from the germline V gene (reference sequence). CDR3 nucleotides: TGTGCCAGCAGTTTAGGGACAGGGGGCAATCAGCCCCAGCATTTT. Residues: CASSLGTGGNQPQHF.

CDR3 loop: CASGGRTYEQYF. The CDR3 DNA reads as TGTGCCAGCGGGGGGCGGACCTACGAGCAGTACTTC. The chain links TRBV2 to TRBJ2-7; D might be TRBD1 or TRBD2, each matching 6 bases. Looked up from germline, CDR1 is SNHLY and CDR2 is FYNNEI. The CDR3 contains 12 residues. The V gene lost 8 bases and the J gene lost 2 bases, with 10 bases spanning the gap.

This clone was seen just once. The chain has TRBV9 and TRBJ2-5; D call uncertain. The CDR3 runs 12 residues. V lost 3 bases and J lost 5, with 8 bases in between. Germline V gene sequence: CDR1 SGDLS, CDR2 YYNGEE. The CDR3 loop reads CASSDWRETQYF. The CDR3 region has the DNA TGTGCCAGCAGCGATTGGCGCGAGACCCAGTACTTC.

This rearrangement joins TRBV4-3 to TRBJ1-2, with 7 positions matching TRBD1. The CDR3 extends over 14 amino acids. From germline, CDR1 is LGHNA and CDR2 YSLEER. Trimming cost V 1 base and J 5 bases; bases outside gene matches: 4. The CDR3 reads CASSQGQGPYGYTF. The CDR3 DNA reads TGCGCCAGCAGCCAAGGACAGGGCCCTTATGGCTACACCTTC.

This clone turned up a few times. This rearrangement joins TRBV19 to TRBJ2-7; 9 nucleotides agree with TRBD1. The CDR3 is 15 residues long. Germline values: CDR1 LNHDA, CDR2 SQIVND (reference sequence). Trimming removed 3 bases from V and 2 bases from J; junction bases left unmatched: 5. This CDR3 is CASSMGTGLTYEQYF. CDR3 in DNA: TGTGCCAGTAGTATGGGGACAGGGTTAACCTACGAGCAGTACTTC.

The rearrangement links TRBV4-2 to TRBJ2-3; TRBD1 might be the D (6 bases). Trimming took off 2 bases at V and 3 bases at J, with 18 bases between the two ends. Germline V gene lookup returns CDR1 LGHNA and CDR2 YNFKEQ. The CDR3 consists of 17 residues. DNA of the CDR3: TGTGCCAGCAGCCAATGGGGGCCGGCAAGTAGGACAGATACGCAGTATTTT. The encoded protein is CASSQWGPASRTDTQYF.

This clone was found once. The rearrangement links TRBV9 to TRBJ2-2; no definite D call. CDR1 SGDLS and CDR2 YYNGEE come from the germline V gene. Trimming removed 4 bases from V and 7 bases from J, with 11 bases in between. This CDR3 has 13 residues. CDR3 region: CASSPRTGGELFF. CDR3 nucleotide sequence: TGTGCCAGCAGCCCTAGAACGGGCGGGGAGCTGTTTTTT.

This sequence joins TRBV11-2 and TRBJ2-7; TRBD2 matches 9 bases. The CDR3 sequence is 18 residues long. The V segment lost 6 bases and the J segment 4 bases; nucleotides outside the gene matches: 19. The germline V gene encodes CDR1 SGHAT and CDR2 FQNNGV. The CDR3 region is CASSQISRQRGARYEQYF. The CDR3 nucleotides read TGTGCCAGCAGTCAAATCTCCCGCCAGCGGGGGGCTCGGTACGAGCAGTACTTC. Supplemented by reference TRBV11-2 and TRBJ2-7, the full variable domain reads EAGVAQSPRYKIIEKRQSVAFWCNPISGHATLYWYQQILGQGPKLLIQFQNNGVVDDSQLPKDRFSAERLKGVDSTLKIQPAKLEDSAVYLCASSQISRQRGARYEQYFGPGTRLTVT.

With regard to this clone: Other nucleotide sequences in the sample specify the same CDR3. The chain is built from TRBV15 and TRBJ1-4; D gene ambiguous. Per germline, CDR1 LNHNV and CDR2 YYDKDF (reference sequence). CDR3 size: 14 residues. V lost 6 bases to trimming and J lost 7 bases, with 15 bases between them. CDR3 sequence reads: CATRSGSGSEKLFF. CDR3 in DNA: TGTGCCACCAGGTCCGGGAGTGGCAGTGAAAAACTGTTTTTT.

The genes are TRBV7-3 and TRBJ2-1; D is ambiguous. CDR3 length: 14 amino acids. CDR1 SGHTA and CDR2 FQGTGA come from the germline V gene. With 1 base removed from V and 0 bases from J, the gap between germline ends came to 4 bases. CDR3 DNA: TGTGCCAGCAGCTTAAGTAGCTCCTACAATGAGCAGTTCTTC. Its protein product is CASSLSSSYNEQFF.

The V and J genes are TRBV6-1 and TRBJ1-1; 8 nucleotides agree with TRBD1. J was trimmed by 1 base and V by 0 bases; bases with no gene match: 10. CDR3 size: 18 residues. CDR1 and CDR2 from the germline V gene are MNHNS and SASEGT. In DNA form, the CDR3 reads TGTGCCAGCAGTGAAGCGCTTCGGACAGGGAAGTCGAACACTGAAGCTTTCTTT. Protein product: CASSEALRTGKSNTEAFF.

The gene calls are TRBV28 and TRBJ2-1; 8 nucleotides line up with TRBD1. This CDR3 has 19 amino acids. CDR1 is MDHEN, CDR2 SYDVKM, per germline. V lost 6 bases, J lost 0 bases, and 16 bases stayed unmatched. The chain's CDR3 is CASSETTGDGGSSYNEQFF. CDR3 sequence (DNA): TGTGCCAGCAGCGAAACGACAGGGGACGGGGGTAGCTCCTACAATGAGCAGTTCTTC.

The rearrangement uses TRBV9 and TRBJ2-5, with TRBD2 identical over 9 bases. Germline CDR1 reads SGDLS; CDR2 reads YYNGEE. The CDR3 contains 15 residues. J was trimmed by 5 bases and V by 0 bases; bases with no gene match: 5. The CDR3 coding sequence is TGTGCCAGCAGCGTAGCTTCGAGCGGGGGGGAGACCCAGTACTTC. Amino acids: CASSVASSGGETQYF.

The J gene is TRBJ2-1, the V gene TRBV7-9; D unresolved. Between the trimmed V and J ends, which lost 3 bases and 5 bases, there was a span of 5 bases. This CDR3 comprises 12 residues. Germline V lookup: CDR1 SEHNR, CDR2 FQNEAQ (reference sequence). The CDR3 loop reads CASSLTDNEQFF. The CDR3 DNA is TGTGCCAGCAGCTTGACCGACAATGAGCAGTTCTTC.

This clone turned up a few times. The V call is TRBV11-3, the J call TRBJ2-2; D not resolved. Germline-derived CDR1 and CDR2 are SGHNT and YENEEA. CDR3 length: 13 residues. V was clipped by 0 bases and J by 12 bases, with 11 bases between them. CDR3 in amino acids: CASSLESSSKLFF. In DNA, the CDR3 is TGTGCCAGCAGCTTAGAATCAAGTTCCAAGCTGTTTTTT.